These 19 T cell receptor beta chains were sequenced from one sample in a study of blood T cell repertoires in COVID-19. Profiling relied on immunoSEQ multiplex PCR, and the TCRdb table lists in-frame clones only, not all of them. The table includes fewer than 70,000 clones, roughly 85% detected once. The sequenced material came from peripheral blood. Every receptor here comes from a man aged 45 to 65 with acute or convalescent COVID-19.

V and J are TRBV12-3 or TRBV12-4 and TRBJ1-2; D gene uncertain. The CDR3 sequence is 13 residues long. V gave up 3 bases and J gave up 1 base, with 6 bases separating them. The CDR3: CASSFSVNYGYTF. The CDR3 bases are TGTGCCAGCAGTTTCTCAGTTAACTATGGCTACACCTTC.

The rearrangement links TRBV12-5 to TRBJ2-1, with D tentatively TRBD1 (5 bases). The V gene lost 0 bases and the J gene lost 3 bases, with 12 bases spanning the gap. CDR1 is LGHNT, CDR2 FRNRAP, per germline. This CDR3 is 16 amino acids long. The CDR3 sequence: CASGLVGRVNYNEQFF. The CDR3 region has the DNA TGTGCTAGTGGTTTGGTGGGCAGGGTTAACTACAATGAGCAGTTCTTC. The full variable domain, completed using reference TRBV12-5 and TRBJ2-1, is DARVTQTPRHKVTEMGQEVTMRCQPILGHNTVFWYRQTMMQGLELLAYFRNRAPLDDSGMPKDRFSAEMPDATLATLKIQPSEPRDSAVYFCASGLVGRVNYNEQFFGPGTRLTVL.

This chain links TRBV7-2 with TRBJ2-2, with TRBD1 matching 9 bases. The trim removed 6 bases at V and 7 bases at J, leaving 6 bases unmatched. The CDR3 consists of 14 residues. The germline gives CDR1 SGHTA, CDR2 FQGNSA. The CDR3 DNA reads as TGTGCCAGCAGACCGACAGGGGGGAACGGGGAGCTGTTTTTT. This gives the protein CASRPTGGNGELFF.

This sequence joins TRBV10-3 and TRBJ2-5, with TRBD2 as a possible D gene (7 bases). Germline CDR1 reads ENHRY; CDR2 reads SYGVKD. Trimming removed 3 bases from V and 5 bases from J, with 13 bases in between. The CDR3 loop spans 14 amino acids. In nucleotides, the CDR3 is TGTGCCATCAGTGACCCCGGGGGGCTGGAGACCCAGTACTTC. This sequence encodes CAISDPGGLETQYF.

This clone was seen only once. The chain couples TRBV6-5 to TRBJ1-2, with 9 positions matching TRBD1. The CDR3 loop spans 15 amino acids. CDR1 is MNHEY, CDR2 SVGAGI, per germline. Trimming cost V 2 bases and J 6 bases; bases outside gene matches: 7. The CDR3 region has the DNA TGTGCCAGCAGTTACGCGGGACAGGGAAGGGATGGCTACACCTTC. It is translated as CASSYAGQGRDGYTF.

V is TRBV19 and J is TRBJ2-3; 7 bases are a match to TRBD2. CDR1 is LNHDA, CDR2 SQIVND, per germline (reference sequence). The CDR3 is 14 residues long. The V segment lost 3 bases and the J segment 4 bases; nucleotides outside the gene matches: 4. The CDR3: CASSIPGLSDTQYF. The CDR3, as DNA: TGTGCCAGTAGTATCCCGGGACTATCAGATACGCAGTATTTT.

This clone came up a few times. The rearrangement uses TRBV6-1 and TRBJ1-2; TRBD1 matches at 9 bases. The CDR3 totals 15 residues. V was pared by 2 bases and J by 7 bases, with 8 bases of the junction left unmatched. Germline CDR1 and CDR2: MNHNS and SASEGT. Here the CDR3 DNA reads TGTGCCAGCAGTGAATCCTGGACAGGGGCCGGTGGCTACACCTTC. It translates to CASSESWTGAGGYTF.

The CDR3, as DNA: TGTGCCAGCAGCCTCACAAGAAACGAGCAGTACTTC. Protein product: CASSLTRNEQYF. The chain carries TRBV28 and TRBJ2-7, with no clear D. This CDR3 has 12 residues. V shed 6 bases and J shed 5 bases, with 11 bases lying between them. Germline V gene data show CDR1 as MDHEN and CDR2 as SYDVKM.

J is TRBJ1-1 and V is TRBV6-1, with 7 nucleotides matching TRBD1. This CDR3 has 14 amino acids. V dropped 2 bases and J dropped 8; count of bases not matched to a gene: 8. Germline CDR1 and CDR2: MNHNS and SASEGT. The CDR3 is CASSENRGYTEAFF. CDR3 in DNA: TGTGCCAGCAGTGAAAACAGGGGATATACGGAAGCTTTCTTT.

This chain links TRBV7-3 with TRBJ1-2; 7 positions match TRBD1. The CDR3 length is 15 residues. With 2 bases clipped from V and 5 bases from J, the junction kept 8 bases outside the gene matches. Germline CDR1 is SGHTA and CDR2 is FQGTGA. CDR3 nucleotide sequence: TGTGCCAGCAGCTTAGAGCCAACAGGGGTTTATGGCTACACCTTC. Its translation is CASSLEPTGVYGYTF. Complete variable domain (other parts from reference TRBV7-3 and TRBJ1-2): GAGVSQTPSNKVTEKGKYVELRCDPISGHTALYWYRQSLGQGPEFLIYFQGTGAADDSGLPNDRFFAVRPEGSVSTLKIQRTERGDSAVYLCASSLEPTGVYGYTFGSGTRLTVV.

Only a few counts were recorded for this clone. The chain has TRBV2 and TRBJ1-6; D unclear. This CDR3 spans 13 amino acids. The germline V gene encodes CDR1 SNHLY and CDR2 FYNNEI. Deletions cut 6 bases from V and 5 bases from J, with 8 bases between. CDR3 in DNA: TGTGCCAGCAGGTTACGAGATAATTCACCCCTCCACTTT. This translates into CASRLRDNSPLHF.

The V call is TRBV19, the J call TRBJ1-1; D call uncertain. Germline V gene sequence: CDR1 LNHDA, CDR2 SQIVND (reference sequence). Deletions cut 4 bases from V and 5 bases from J, with 11 bases between. CDR3 length equals 13 residues. The CDR3 spells CASSTDFGTEAFF. The CDR3 nucleotides read TGTGCCAGTAGTACCGACTTTGGGACTGAAGCTTTCTTT.

This clone was seen once. The rearrangement links TRBV27 to TRBJ2-3, with D tentatively TRBD1 (6 bases). Germline V gene sequence: CDR1 MNHEY, CDR2 SMNVEV (reference sequence). V gave up 5 bases and J gave up 3 bases, with 12 bases separating them. This CDR3 region has 14 residues. CDR3 nucleotides: TGTGCCAGCAGTCTCAGGGGTGGGACAGATACGCAGTATTTT. Protein product: CASSLRGGTDTQYF.

The chain links TRBV15 to TRBJ1-2; 8 nucleotides line up with TRBD1. Germline V gives CDR1 LNHNV, CDR2 YYDKDF (reference sequence). V gave up 0 bases and J gave up 5 bases; unmatched junction bases: 8. CDR3 size: 16 residues. CDR3: CATSRDGQGARYGYTF. CDR3 bases: TGTGCCACCAGCAGAGATGGTCAGGGGGCGCGTTATGGCTACACCTTC.

This chain uses TRBV24-1 with TRBJ2-6; the match to TRBD1 covers 8 bases. Germline V CDR1 and CDR2: KGHDR, SFDVKD. V trimming: 2 bases; J trimming: 8 bases; junction bases outside the gene matches: 19. The CDR3 contains 20 residues. CDR3: CATSDSSQGAFEVSSNVLTF. CDR3 in DNA: TGTGCCACCAGTGATTCCTCCCAGGGGGCGTTTGAAGTTTCGTCCAACGTCCTGACTTTC.

This clone has more than one count but fewer than ten. The genes are TRBV19 and TRBJ1-5; TRBD1 might be the D (6 bases). V was clipped by 6 bases and J by 2 bases, with 14 bases between them. Per the germline V gene, CDR1 is LNHDA and CDR2 is SQIVND (reference sequence). This CDR3 spans 15 amino acids. The CDR3 reads CASSRGGARNQPQHF. In DNA, the CDR3 is TGTGCCAGTAGCCGGGGGGGGGCACGCAATCAGCCCCAGCATTTT.

In its sample, this clone was seen a few times. The chain recombines TRBV28 with TRBJ1-6; tentative D call: TRBD1 (6 bases). V shed 11 bases and J shed 6 bases, with 11 bases lying between them. Germline loops: CDR1 MDHEN, CDR2 SYDVKM. This CDR3 comprises 12 residues. CDR3 sequence: CASRGGNSPLHF. In nucleotides, the CDR3 is TGTGCCTCCCGAGGGGGTAATTCACCCCTCCACTTT. Complete variable domain (other parts from reference TRBV28 and TRBJ1-6): DVKVTQSSRYLVKRTGEKVFLECVQDMDHENMFWYRQDPGLGLRLIYFSYDVKMKEKGDIPEGYSVSREKKERFSLILESASTNQTSMYLCASRGGNSPLHFGNGTRLTVT.

The chain employs TRBV11-2 and TRBJ1-1, with 11 bases that match TRBD1. The trim removed 4 bases at V and 11 bases at J, leaving 9 bases unmatched. This CDR3 is 14 amino acids long. The germline CDR1 and CDR2 sequences are SGHAT and FQNNGV. The CDR3 protein is CASSSRTGGGTAFF. The DNA of the CDR3 is TGTGCCAGCAGCTCCCGGACAGGGGGCGGAACGGCTTTCTTT.

V usage is TRBV27 and J usage is TRBJ2-2, with D perhaps matching TRBD1 (5 bases). This CDR3 spans 13 amino acids. CDR1 and CDR2 (germline): MNHEY, SMNVEV (reference sequence). V lost 4 bases and J 6 bases, leaving 9 bases between the germline ends. Here the CDR3 DNA reads TGTGCCAGCAGTTCGACAGCTGCCGGGGAGCTGTTTTTT. This gives the protein CASSSTAAGELFF.